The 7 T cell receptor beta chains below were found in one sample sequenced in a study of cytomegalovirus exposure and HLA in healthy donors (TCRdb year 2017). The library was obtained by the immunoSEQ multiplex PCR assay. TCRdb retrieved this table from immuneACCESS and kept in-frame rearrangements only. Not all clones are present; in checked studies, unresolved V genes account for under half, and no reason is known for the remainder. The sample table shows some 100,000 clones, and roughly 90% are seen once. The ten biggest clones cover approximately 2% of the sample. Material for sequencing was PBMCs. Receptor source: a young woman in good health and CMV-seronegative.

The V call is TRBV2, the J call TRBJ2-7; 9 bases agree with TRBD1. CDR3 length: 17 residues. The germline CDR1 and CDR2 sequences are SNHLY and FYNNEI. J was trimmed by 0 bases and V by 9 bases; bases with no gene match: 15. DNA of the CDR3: TGTGCCAGTTCCACGCCCCGGGACAGGGAGATCTCCTACGAGCAGTACTTC. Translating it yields CASSTPRDREISYEQYF.

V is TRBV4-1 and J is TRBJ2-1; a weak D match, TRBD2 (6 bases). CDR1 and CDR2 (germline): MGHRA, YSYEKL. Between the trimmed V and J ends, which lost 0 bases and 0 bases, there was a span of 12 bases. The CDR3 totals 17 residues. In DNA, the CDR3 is TGCGCCAGCAGCCAAGATCGTCGGGGGAGCTCCTACAATGAGCAGTTCTTC. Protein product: CASSQDRRGSSYNEQFF.

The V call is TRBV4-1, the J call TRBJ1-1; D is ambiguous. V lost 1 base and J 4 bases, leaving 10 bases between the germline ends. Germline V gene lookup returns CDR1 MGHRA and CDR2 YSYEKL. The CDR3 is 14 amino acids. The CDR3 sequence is CASSQGASVTEAFF. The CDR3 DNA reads TGCGCCAGCAGCCAAGGGGCATCGGTCACTGAAGCTTTCTTT.

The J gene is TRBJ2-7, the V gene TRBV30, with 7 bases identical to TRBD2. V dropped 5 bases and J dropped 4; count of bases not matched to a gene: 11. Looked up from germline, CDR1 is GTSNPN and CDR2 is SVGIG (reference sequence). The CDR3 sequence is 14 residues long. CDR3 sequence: CAWGGEGRTYEQYF. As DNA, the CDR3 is TGTGCCTGGGGAGGGGAGGGAAGGACGTACGAGCAGTACTTC.

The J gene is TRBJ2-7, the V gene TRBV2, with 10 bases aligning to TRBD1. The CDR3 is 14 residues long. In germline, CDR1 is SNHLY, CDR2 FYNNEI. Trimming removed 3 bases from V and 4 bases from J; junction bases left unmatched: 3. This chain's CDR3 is CASSEGQGMYEQYF. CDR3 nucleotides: TGTGCCAGCAGTGAGGGACAGGGGATGTACGAGCAGTACTTC.

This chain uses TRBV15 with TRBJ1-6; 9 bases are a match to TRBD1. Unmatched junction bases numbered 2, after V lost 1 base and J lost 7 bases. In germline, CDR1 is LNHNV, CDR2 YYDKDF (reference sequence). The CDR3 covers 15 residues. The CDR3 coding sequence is TGTGCCACCAGCAGAGCCGGACAGGGGAATTCACCCCTCCACTTT. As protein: CATSRAGQGNSPLHF.

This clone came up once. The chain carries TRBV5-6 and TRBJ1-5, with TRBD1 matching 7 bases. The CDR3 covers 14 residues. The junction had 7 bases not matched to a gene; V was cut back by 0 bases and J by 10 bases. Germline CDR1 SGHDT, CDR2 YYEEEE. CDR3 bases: TGTGCCAGCAGCTTGGTCAGGGGGGAAGGACCCCAGCATTTT. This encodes CASSLVRGEGPQHF.